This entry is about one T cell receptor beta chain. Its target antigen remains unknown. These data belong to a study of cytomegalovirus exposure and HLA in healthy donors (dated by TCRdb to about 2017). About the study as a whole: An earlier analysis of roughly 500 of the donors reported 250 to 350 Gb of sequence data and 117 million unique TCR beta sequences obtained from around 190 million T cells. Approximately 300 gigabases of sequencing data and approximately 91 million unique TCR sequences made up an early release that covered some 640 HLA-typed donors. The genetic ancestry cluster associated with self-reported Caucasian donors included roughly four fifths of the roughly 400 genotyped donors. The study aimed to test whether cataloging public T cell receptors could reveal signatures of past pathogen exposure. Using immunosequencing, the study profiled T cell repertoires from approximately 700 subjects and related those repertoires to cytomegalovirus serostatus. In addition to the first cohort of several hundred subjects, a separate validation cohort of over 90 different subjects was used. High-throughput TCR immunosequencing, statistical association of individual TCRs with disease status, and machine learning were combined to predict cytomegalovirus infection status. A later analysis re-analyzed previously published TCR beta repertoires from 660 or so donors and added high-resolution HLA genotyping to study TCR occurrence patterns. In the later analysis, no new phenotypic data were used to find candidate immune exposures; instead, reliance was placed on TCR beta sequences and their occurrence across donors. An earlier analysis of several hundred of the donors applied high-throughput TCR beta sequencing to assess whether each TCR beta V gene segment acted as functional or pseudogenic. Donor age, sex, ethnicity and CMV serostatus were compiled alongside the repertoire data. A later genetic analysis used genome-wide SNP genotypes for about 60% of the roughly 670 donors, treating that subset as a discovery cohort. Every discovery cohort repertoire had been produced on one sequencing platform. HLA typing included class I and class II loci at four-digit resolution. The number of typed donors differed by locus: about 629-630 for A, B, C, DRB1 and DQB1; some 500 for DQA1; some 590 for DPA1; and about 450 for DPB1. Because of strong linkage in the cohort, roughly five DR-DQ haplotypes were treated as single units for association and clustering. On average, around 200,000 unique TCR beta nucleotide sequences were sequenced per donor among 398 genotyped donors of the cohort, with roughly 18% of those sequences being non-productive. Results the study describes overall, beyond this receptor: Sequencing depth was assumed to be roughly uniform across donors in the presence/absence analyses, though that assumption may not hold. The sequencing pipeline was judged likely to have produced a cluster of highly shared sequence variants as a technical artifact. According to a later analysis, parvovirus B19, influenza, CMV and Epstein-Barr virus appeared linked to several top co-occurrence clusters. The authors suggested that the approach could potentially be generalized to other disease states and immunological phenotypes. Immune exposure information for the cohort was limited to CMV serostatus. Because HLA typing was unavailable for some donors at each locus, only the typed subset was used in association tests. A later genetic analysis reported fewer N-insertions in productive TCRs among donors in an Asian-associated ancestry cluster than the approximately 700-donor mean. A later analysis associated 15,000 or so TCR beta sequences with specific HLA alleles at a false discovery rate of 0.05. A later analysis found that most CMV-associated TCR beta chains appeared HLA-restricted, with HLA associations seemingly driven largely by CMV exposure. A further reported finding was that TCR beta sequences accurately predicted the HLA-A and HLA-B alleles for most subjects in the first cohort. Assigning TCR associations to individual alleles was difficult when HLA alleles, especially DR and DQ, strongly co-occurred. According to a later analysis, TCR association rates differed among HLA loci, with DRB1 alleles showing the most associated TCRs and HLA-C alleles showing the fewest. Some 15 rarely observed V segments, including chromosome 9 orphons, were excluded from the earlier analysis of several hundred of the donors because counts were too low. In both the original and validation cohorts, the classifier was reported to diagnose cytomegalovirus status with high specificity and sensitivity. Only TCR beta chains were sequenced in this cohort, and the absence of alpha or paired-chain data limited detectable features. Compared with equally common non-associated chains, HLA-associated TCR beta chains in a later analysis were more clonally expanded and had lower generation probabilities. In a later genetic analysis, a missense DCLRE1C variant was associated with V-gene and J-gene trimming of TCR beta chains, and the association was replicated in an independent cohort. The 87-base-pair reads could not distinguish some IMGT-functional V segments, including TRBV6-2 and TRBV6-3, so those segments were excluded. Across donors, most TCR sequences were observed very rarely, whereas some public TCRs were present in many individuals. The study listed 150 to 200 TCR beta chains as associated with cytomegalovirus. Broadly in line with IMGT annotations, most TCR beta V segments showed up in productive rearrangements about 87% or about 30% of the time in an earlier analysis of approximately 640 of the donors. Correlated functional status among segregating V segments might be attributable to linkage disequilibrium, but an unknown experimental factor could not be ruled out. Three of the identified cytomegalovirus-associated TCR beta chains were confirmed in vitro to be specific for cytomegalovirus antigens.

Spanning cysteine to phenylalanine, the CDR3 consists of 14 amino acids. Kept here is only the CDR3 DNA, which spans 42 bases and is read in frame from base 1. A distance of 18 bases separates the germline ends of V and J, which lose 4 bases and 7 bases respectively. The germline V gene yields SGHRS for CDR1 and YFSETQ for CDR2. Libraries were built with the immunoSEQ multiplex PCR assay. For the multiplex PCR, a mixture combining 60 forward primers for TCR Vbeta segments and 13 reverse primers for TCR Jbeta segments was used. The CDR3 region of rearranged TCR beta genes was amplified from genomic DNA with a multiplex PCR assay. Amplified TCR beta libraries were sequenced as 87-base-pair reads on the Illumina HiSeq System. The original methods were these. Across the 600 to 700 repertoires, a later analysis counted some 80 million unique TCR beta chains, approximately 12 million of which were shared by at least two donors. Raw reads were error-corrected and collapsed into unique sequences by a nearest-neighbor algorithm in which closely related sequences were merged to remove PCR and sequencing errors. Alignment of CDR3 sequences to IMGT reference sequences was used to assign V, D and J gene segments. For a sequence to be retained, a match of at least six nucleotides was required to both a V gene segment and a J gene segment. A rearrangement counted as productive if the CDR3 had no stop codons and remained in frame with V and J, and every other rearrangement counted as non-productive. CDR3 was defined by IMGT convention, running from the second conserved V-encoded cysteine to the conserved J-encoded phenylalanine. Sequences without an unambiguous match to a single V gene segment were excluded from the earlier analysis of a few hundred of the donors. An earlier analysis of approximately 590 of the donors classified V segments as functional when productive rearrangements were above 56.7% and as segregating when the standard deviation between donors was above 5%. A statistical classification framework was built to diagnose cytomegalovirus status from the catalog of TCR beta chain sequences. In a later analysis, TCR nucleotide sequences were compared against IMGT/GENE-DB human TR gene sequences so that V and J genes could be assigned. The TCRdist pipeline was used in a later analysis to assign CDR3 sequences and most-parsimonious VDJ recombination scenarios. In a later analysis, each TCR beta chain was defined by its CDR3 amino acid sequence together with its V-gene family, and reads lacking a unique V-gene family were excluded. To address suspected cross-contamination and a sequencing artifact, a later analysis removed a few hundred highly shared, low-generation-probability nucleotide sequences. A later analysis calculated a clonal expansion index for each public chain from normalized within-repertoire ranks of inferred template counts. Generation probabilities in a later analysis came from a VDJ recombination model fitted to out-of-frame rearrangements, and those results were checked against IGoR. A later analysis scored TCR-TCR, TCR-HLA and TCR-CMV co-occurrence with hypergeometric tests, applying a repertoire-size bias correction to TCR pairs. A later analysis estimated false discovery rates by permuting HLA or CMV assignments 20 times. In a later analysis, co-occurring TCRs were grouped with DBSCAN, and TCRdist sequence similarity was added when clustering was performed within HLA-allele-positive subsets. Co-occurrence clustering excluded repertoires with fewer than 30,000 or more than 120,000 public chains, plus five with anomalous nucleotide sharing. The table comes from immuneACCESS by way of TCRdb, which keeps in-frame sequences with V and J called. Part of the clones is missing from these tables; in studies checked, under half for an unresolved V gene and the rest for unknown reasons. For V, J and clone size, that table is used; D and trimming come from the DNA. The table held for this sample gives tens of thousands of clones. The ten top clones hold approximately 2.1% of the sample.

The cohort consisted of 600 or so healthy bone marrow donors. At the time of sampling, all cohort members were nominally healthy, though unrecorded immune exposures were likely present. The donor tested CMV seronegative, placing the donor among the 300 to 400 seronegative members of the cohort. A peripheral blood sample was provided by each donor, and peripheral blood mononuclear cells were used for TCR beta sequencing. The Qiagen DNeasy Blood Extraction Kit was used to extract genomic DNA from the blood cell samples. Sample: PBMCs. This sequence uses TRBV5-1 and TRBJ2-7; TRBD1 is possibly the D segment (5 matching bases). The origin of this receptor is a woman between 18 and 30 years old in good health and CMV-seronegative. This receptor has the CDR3 CASSPLATGNEQYF. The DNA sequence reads TGCGCCAGCAGCCCGTTGGCTACAGGTAATGAGCAGTACTTC.